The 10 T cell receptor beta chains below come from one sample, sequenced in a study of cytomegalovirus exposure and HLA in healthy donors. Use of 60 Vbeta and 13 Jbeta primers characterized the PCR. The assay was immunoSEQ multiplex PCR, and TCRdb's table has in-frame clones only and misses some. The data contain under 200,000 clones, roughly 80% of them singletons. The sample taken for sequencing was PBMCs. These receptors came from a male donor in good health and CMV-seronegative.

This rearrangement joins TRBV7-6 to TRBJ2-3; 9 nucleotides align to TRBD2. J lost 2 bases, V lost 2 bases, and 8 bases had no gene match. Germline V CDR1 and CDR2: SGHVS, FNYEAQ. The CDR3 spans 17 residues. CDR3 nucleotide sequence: TGTGCCAGCAGCTTACTGGTAGCGGGGGACCTCACAGATACGCAGTATTTT. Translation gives CASSLLVAGDLTDTQYF.

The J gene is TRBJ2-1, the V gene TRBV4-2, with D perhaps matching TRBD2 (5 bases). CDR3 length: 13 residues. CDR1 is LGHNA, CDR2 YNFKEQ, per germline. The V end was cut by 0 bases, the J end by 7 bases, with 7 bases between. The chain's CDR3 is CASSQDPGNEQFF. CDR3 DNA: TGTGCCAGCAGCCAAGATCCGGGGAATGAGCAGTTCTTC.

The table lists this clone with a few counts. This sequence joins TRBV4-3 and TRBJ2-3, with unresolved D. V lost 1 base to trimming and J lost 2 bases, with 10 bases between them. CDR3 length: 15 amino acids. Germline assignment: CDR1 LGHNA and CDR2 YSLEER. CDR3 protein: CASSQAQVYTDTQYF. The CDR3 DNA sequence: TGCGCCAGCAGCCAAGCCCAGGTATACACAGATACGCAGTATTTT.

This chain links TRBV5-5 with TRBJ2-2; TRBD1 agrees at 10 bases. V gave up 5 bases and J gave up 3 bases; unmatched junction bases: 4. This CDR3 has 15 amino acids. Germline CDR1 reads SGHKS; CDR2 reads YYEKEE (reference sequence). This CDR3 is CASSLTGGYTGELFF. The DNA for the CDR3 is TGTGCCAGCAGTTTGACAGGGGGCTACACCGGGGAGCTGTTTTTT. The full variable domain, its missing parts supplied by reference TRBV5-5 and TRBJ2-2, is DAGVTQSPTHLIKTRGQQVTLRCSPISGHKSVSWYQQVLGQGPQFIFQYYEKEERGRGNFPDRFSARQFPNYSSELNVNALLLGDSALYLCASSLTGGYTGELFFGEGSRLTVL.

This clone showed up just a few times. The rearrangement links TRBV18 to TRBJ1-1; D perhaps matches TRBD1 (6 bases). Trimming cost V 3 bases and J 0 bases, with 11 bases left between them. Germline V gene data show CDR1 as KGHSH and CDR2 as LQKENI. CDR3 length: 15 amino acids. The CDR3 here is CASSPSGTLNTEAFF. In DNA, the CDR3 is TGTGCCAGCTCACCGTCCGGGACACTGAACACTGAAGCTTTCTTT.

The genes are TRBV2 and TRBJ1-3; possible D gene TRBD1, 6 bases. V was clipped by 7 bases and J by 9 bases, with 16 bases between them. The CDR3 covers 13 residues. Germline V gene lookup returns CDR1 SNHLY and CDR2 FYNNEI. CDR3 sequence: CASTENREGTIYF. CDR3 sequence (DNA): TGTGCCAGCACCGAGAACAGGGAGGGCACCATATATTTT.

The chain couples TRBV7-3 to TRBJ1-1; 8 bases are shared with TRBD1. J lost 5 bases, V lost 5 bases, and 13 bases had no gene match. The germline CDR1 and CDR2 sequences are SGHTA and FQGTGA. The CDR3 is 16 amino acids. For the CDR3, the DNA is TGTGCCAGCAGCGCGGGACAGATCCACAGGGGGACTGAAGCTTTCTTT. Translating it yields CASSAGQIHRGTEAFF.

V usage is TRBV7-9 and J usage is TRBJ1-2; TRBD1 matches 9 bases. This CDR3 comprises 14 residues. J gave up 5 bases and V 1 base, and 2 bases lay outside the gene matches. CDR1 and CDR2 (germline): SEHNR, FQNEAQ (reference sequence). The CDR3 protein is CASSLGGTGYGYTF. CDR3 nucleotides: TGTGCCAGCAGCTTAGGGGGGACAGGGTATGGCTACACCTTC. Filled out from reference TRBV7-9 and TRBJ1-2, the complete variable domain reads DTGVSQNPRHKITKRGQNVTFRCDPISEHNRLYWYRQTLGQGPEFLTYFQNEAQLEKSRLLSDRFSAERPKGSFSTLEIQRTEQGDSAMYLCASSLGGTGYGYTFGSGTRLTVV.

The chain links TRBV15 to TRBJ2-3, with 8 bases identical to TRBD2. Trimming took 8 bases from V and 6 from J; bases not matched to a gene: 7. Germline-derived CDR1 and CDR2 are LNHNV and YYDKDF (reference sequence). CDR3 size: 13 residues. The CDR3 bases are TGTGCCACCGGCTATAGCGGGGATGATACGCAGTATTTT. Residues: CATGYSGDDTQYF.

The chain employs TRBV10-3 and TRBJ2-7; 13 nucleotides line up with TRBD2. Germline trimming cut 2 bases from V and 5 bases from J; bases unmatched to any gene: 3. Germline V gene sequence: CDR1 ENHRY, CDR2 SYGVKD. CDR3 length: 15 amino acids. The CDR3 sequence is CAISEGGLAGNEQYF. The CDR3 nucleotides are TGTGCCATCAGTGAGGGGGGACTAGCGGGAAACGAGCAGTACTTC.